This entry lists 29 T cell receptor beta chains sequenced from one sample in a study of Ad26.COV2.S vaccination and SARS-CoV-2 variants. Indicated treatment: about 20 received Ad26.COV2.S at low or high dose, single or two shots; about 5 received placebo; per-sample allocation not given. Sampling occurred on day 63 after the first vaccine or placebo injection. The table came from immunoSEQ multiplex PCR; TCRdb's copy has only in-frame clones and leaves some out. The sample lists 300,000 to 400,000 clones, around 85% occurring once. The sample in question was peripheral blood, obtained in a trial of Ad26.COV2.S vaccine versus placebo. The receptors were gathered from a person between 18 and 65 years old who received the Ad26.COV2.S COVID-19 vaccine or a placebo.

This clone was seen once. The CDR3 loop is CASSRTTGSGTTQYF. CDR3 coding DNA: TGTGCCAGCAGCCGAACCACAGGATCGGGGACTACGCAGTATTTT. The gene calls are TRBV11-2 and TRBJ2-3; D tentatively reads TRBD1 or TRBD2 (5 bases each). Between the trimmed V and J ends, which lost 5 bases and 8 bases, there was a span of 20 bases. The CDR3 sequence is 15 residues long. From germline, CDR1 is SGHAT and CDR2 FQNNGV. Together with reference TRBV11-2 and TRBJ2-3, the CDR3 gives the full variable domain: EAGVAQSPRYKIIEKRQSVAFWCNPISGHATLYWYQQILGQGPKLLIQFQNNGVVDDSQLPKDRFSAERLKGVDSTLKIQPAKLEDSAVYLCASSRTTGSGTTQYFGPGTRLTVL.

The V and J genes are TRBV19 and TRBJ1-5, with no clear D. Trimming removed 5 bases at V and 4 bases at J, with 12 bases between. The CDR3 spans 14 residues. Germline V lookup: CDR1 LNHDA, CDR2 SQIVND (reference sequence). In nucleotides, the CDR3 is TGTGCCAGTAGTTTTTCCAGGTTGAATCAGCCCCAGCATTTT. The encoded protein is CASSFSRLNQPQHF.

The chain employs TRBV21-1 and TRBJ1-2; whether TRBD1, the table's D call, matches the DNA was not checked. TRBV21-1 is flagged as a pseudogene. The CDR3 length is 13 residues. In DNA, the CDR3 is TGTGCCAGCAGCAAAGGGACAGGGGGCGGCTACACCTTC. Its translation is CASSKGTGGGYTF.

The rearrangement links TRBV24-1 to TRBJ2-2; 9 nucleotides line up with TRBD1. The CDR3 runs to 17 residues. The germline V gene has CDR1 KGHDR and CDR2 SFDVKD. The junction had 7 bases not matched to a gene; V was cut back by 2 bases and J by 4 bases. CDR3 DNA sequence: TGTGCCACCAGTGATTCCGGGACAGGGTGGGGCACCGGGGAGCTGTTTTTT. Its protein is CATSDSGTGWGTGELFF.

This clone has only one observation. This chain links TRBV10-3 with TRBJ2-1, with 10 bases matching TRBD2. The CDR3 spans 15 residues. Germline CDR1 is ENHRY and CDR2 is SYGVKD. The ends lost 6 bases at V and 1 base at J; junction bases unmatched: 3. The CDR3 DNA sequence: TGTGCCATCAGGGGACTAGCGAGATCCTACAATGAGCAGTTCTTC. Its protein product is CAIRGLARSYNEQFF.

This clone appeared once. The rearrangement links TRBV11-2 to TRBJ2-2; no definite D call. CDR1 and CDR2 (germline): SGHAT, FQNNGV. V was pared by 2 bases and J by 4 bases, with 8 bases between. The CDR3 has 14 residues. CDR3 in DNA: TGTGCCAGCAGCTTATTCAGAACCACCGGGGAGCTGTTTTTT. This translates into CASSLFRTTGELFF.

This sequence joins TRBV5-1 and TRBJ1-2, with 7 bases that match TRBD1. Trimming cost V 1 base and J 6 bases; bases outside gene matches: 15. Germline CDR1 and CDR2: SGHRS and YFSETQ. This CDR3 is 17 amino acids long. The CDR3 coding sequence is TGCGCCAGCAGCTTGAATGTAATTGTAGGGGGCGCAGATGGCTACACCTTC. It codes for CASSLNVIVGGADGYTF.

For the CDR3, the DNA is TGCGCCAGCAGCACAAGACCACCCTGGGATACGCAGTATTTT. Translating gives CASSTRPPWDTQYF. The rearrangement joins TRBV5-1 to TRBJ2-3; D not certain. The CDR3 is 14 residues long. Germline V gene lookup returns CDR1 SGHRS and CDR2 YFSETQ. Trimming took 4 bases from V and 6 from J, leaving 15 bases between them.

The chain uses TRBV5-4 and TRBJ1-2; 12 bases align to TRBD1. The germline V gene has CDR1 SGHNT and CDR2 YYREEE (reference sequence). V lost 4 bases and J lost 4; bases outside the gene matches: 8. This CDR3 is 16 amino acids long. Here the CDR3 reads CASSQGQGAVAYGYTF. The CDR3 bases are TGTGCCAGCAGCCAGGGACAGGGGGCTGTAGCCTATGGCTACACCTTC.

The gene calls are TRBV7-9 and TRBJ1-4; weak D call: TRBD1 (6 bases). Germline V gene sequence: CDR1 SEHNR, CDR2 FQNEAQ (reference sequence). The CDR3 runs 14 residues. V lost 5 bases and J lost 5, with 12 bases in between. CDR3 DNA sequence: TGTGCCAGCAGCCTTGGACAGCAGAATGAAAAACTGTTTTTT. Its translation is CASSLGQQNEKLFF.

This chain joins TRBV29-1 and TRBJ1-2, with a possible D match to TRBD1 (6 bases). Germline CDR1 is SQVTM and CDR2 is ANQGSEA. The CDR3 loop spans 14 amino acids. Trimming took off 2 bases at V and 5 bases at J, with 15 bases between the two ends. The CDR3 here is CSVEKTTGVYGYTF. The DNA of the CDR3 is TGCAGCGTTGAAAAAACGACAGGAGTTTATGGCTACACCTTC.

This clone was seen once. This rearrangement joins TRBV7-9 to TRBJ2-6; D is ambiguous. Trimming pared 7 bases from V and 0 bases from J, leaving 10 bases between. Germline V gene data show CDR1 as SEHNR and CDR2 as FQNEAQ (reference sequence). This CDR3 comprises 15 residues. CDR3 loop: CASTEQSSGANVLTF. CDR3 nucleotides: TGTGCCAGCACAGAACAGAGCTCTGGGGCCAACGTCCTGACTTTC.

The genes are TRBV9 and TRBJ2-7; D not resolved. V was clipped by 4 bases and J by 4 bases, with 30 bases between them. The CDR3 is 19 residues long. The germline gives CDR1 SGDLS, CDR2 YYNGEE. CDR3 region: CASSQTYGKAFNSLYEQYF. DNA of the CDR3: TGTGCCAGCAGCCAAACATACGGAAAAGCTTTTAACTCGCTTTACGAGCAGTACTTC. Complete variable domain (other parts from reference TRBV9 and TRBJ2-7): DSGVTQTPKHLITATGQRVTLRCSPRSGDLSVYWYQQSLDQGLQFLIQYYNGEERAKGNILERFSAQQFPDLHSELNLSSLELGDSALYFCASSQTYGKAFNSLYEQYFGPGTRLTVT.

The J gene is TRBJ2-7, the V gene TRBV27; D perhaps matches TRBD2 (5 bases). CDR3 length equals 14 residues. Germline lookup yields CDR1 MNHEY and CDR2 SMNVEV (reference sequence). Between the trimmed V and J ends, which lost 4 bases and 2 bases, there was a span of 12 bases. The CDR3 is CASSSGVGPYEQYF. The DNA of the CDR3 is TGTGCCAGCAGTTCCGGGGTCGGGCCCTACGAGCAGTACTTC.

The rearrangement links TRBV7-3 to TRBJ1-1; perhaps TRBD1 as D (6 bases). Trimming cost V 0 bases and J 3 bases, with 8 bases left between them. CDR3 size: 14 residues. Germline lookup yields CDR1 SGHTA and CDR2 FQGTGA. The CDR3 DNA sequence: TGTGCCAGCAGCTTAACAGGGGGTGACACTGAAGCTTTCTTT. Its protein is CASSLTGGDTEAFF.

This clone was seen at least ten times. This chain connects TRBV7-2 to TRBJ2-3; TRBD1 matches at 7 bases. Germline loops: CDR1 SGHTA, CDR2 FQGNSA. The CDR3 contains 17 residues. V was pared by 1 base and J by 3 bases, with 10 bases of the junction left unmatched. DNA of the CDR3: TGTGCCAGCAGCTTAGAGATAAAGCCAGGGGGTACAGATACGCAGTATTTT. Protein product: CASSLEIKPGGTDTQYF.

This rearrangement joins TRBV15 to TRBJ2-1; tentatively, D is TRBD1 (6 bases). V lost 5 bases, J lost 4 bases, and 15 bases lay in between. The CDR3 is 15 amino acids. Germline lookup yields CDR1 LNHNV and CDR2 YYDKDF (reference sequence). Here the CDR3 DNA reads TGTGCCACCAGCCGGACAGTAGGCCTTTACAATGAGCAGTTCTTC. Translating it yields CATSRTVGLYNEQFF.

This clone was detected ten times or more. The CDR3 is CASSQDPWRWETQYF. The CDR3 coding sequence is TGCGCCAGCAGCCAAGATCCTTGGAGGTGGGAGACCCAGTACTTC. This rearrangement joins TRBV4-1 to TRBJ2-5; possibly TRBD2 for D (5 bases). V lost 0 bases to trimming and J lost 5 bases, with 13 bases between them. The CDR3 consists of 15 residues. The germline CDR1 and CDR2 sequences are MGHRA and YSYEKL.

The rearrangement joins TRBV11-2 to TRBJ1-6, with D maybe TRBD1 (5 bases). The ends were cut back, 2 bases at V and 7 bases at J, with 12 bases in the middle. Germline CDR1 is SGHAT and CDR2 is FQNNGV. The CDR3 has 15 amino acids. The CDR3 DNA reads TGTGCCAGCAGCTTAACAGGTCAGGACAATTCACCCCTCCACTTT. Protein sequence: CASSLTGQDNSPLHF.

This rearrangement joins TRBV24-1 to TRBJ2-7, with D unclear. CDR1 KGHDR and CDR2 SFDVKD come from the germline V gene. The CDR3 is made up of 11 amino acids. V gave up 9 bases and J gave up 2 bases, with 7 bases separating them. CDR3 DNA: TGTGCCACCCGAACCCCCTACGAGCAGTACTTC. Translated, it gives CATRTPYEQYF.

This clone was recorded a few times. Other nucleotide sequences in the sample specify the same CDR3. V gene TRBV2 combines with J gene TRBJ2-7, with 11 bases that match TRBD1. After removal of 4 bases from V and 7 bases from J, the junction contained 3 bases not matched to a gene. The CDR3 consists of 13 residues. The germline CDR1 and CDR2 sequences are SNHLY and FYNNEI. CDR3 in DNA: TGTGCCAGCAGTGGGACAGGGGGCTTTGAGCAGTACTTC. Translated: CASSGTGGFEQYF.

This chain connects TRBV11-3 to TRBJ2-1, with D possibly being TRBD1 (6 bases). V was cut by 5 bases and J by 8 bases, with 10 bases left in between. In germline, CDR1 is SGHNT, CDR2 YENEEA. The CDR3 is 12 amino acids. The CDR3 nucleotides read TGTGCCAGCAGCGTCAGGGGAGATGAGCAGTTCTTC. As protein: CASSVRGDEQFF.

This chain uses TRBV4-2 with TRBJ1-4, with 10 bases identical to TRBD1. Germline V gives CDR1 LGHNA, CDR2 YNFKEQ. The length of the CDR3 is 15 residues. J gave up 8 bases and V 3 bases, and 6 bases lay outside the gene matches. CDR3 sequence reads: CASSQGQGLDEKLFF. DNA of the CDR3: TGTGCCAGCAGCCAGGGACAGGGGTTAGACGAAAAACTGTTTTTT.

The chain couples TRBV7-3 to TRBJ2-2; D gene unclear. CDR3 length: 13 residues. Germline values: CDR1 SGHTA, CDR2 FQGTGA. Trimming removed 5 bases from V and 7 bases from J, with 11 bases in between. The CDR3 nucleotides are TGTGCCAGCAGCCGGGCCCTTGGCGGGGAGCTGTTTTTT. It translates to CASSRALGGELFF.

The rearrangement uses TRBV5-6 and TRBJ2-3; D uncertain. The CDR3 spans 17 residues. CDR1 SGHDT and CDR2 YYEEEE come from the germline V gene. Trimming took off 0 bases at V and 3 bases at J, with 17 bases between the two ends. This chain's CDR3 is CASSLAGRAPHTDTQYF. The DNA of the CDR3 is TGTGCCAGCAGCTTGGCCGGTAGGGCTCCCCATACAGATACGCAGTATTTT. The full variable domain, rest sourced from reference TRBV5-6 and TRBJ2-3, is DAGVTQSPTHLIKTRGQQVTLRCSPKSGHDTVSWYQQALGQGPQFIFQYYEEEERQRGNFPDRFSGHQFPNYSSELNVNALLLGDSALYLCASSLAGRAPHTDTQYFGPGTRLTVL.

This sequence joins TRBV6-1 and TRBJ2-7; maybe TRBD1 (6 bases). The CDR3 covers 13 residues. Trimming stripped 3 bases from V and 2 bases from J, with 8 bases between. Germline V lookup: CDR1 MNHNS, CDR2 SASEGT. For the CDR3, the DNA is TGTGCCAGCAGTGACCAGGGGCCCTACGAGCAGTACTTC. It specifies CASSDQGPYEQYF.

The chain is built from TRBV10-3 and TRBJ2-5, with 7 bases aligning to TRBD2. Per germline, CDR1 ENHRY and CDR2 SYGVKD. V gave up 2 bases and J gave up 2 bases; unmatched junction bases: 5. This CDR3 contains 15 residues. This chain's CDR3 is CAISESGTLQETQYF. CDR3 DNA sequence: TGTGCCATCAGTGAGAGCGGGACTCTACAAGAGACCCAGTACTTC.

This chain joins TRBV2 and TRBJ2-5, with 10 nucleotides matching TRBD1. Germline CDR1 reads SNHLY; CDR2 reads FYNNEI. The CDR3 has 14 residues. Trimming took 4 bases from V and 3 from J; bases not matched to a gene: 2. The CDR3 sequence: CASSGGTGEETQYF. CDR3 nucleotide sequence: TGTGCCAGCAGTGGGGGGACAGGGGAAGAGACCCAGTACTTC.

The gene calls are TRBV3-1 (or the pseudogene TRBV3-2) and TRBJ2-5; TRBD2 agrees at 10 bases. Germline lookup yields CDR1 LGHDT and CDR2 YNNKEL (reference sequence). The CDR3 covers 14 residues. V dropped 6 bases and J dropped 1; count of bases not matched to a gene: 2. DNA of the CDR3: TGTGCCAGCAGAAAGCGGGGGGGCCAAGAGACCCAGTACTTC. Amino acid sequence: CASRKRGGQETQYF.